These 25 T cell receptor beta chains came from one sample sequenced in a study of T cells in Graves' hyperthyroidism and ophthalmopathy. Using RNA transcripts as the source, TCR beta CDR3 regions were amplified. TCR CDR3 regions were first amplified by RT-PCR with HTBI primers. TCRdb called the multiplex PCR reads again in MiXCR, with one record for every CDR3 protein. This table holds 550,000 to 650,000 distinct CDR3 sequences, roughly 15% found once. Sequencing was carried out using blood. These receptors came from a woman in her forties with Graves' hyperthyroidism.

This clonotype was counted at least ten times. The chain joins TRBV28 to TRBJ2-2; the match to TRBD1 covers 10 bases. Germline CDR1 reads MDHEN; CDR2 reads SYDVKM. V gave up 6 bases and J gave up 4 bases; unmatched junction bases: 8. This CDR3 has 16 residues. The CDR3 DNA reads TGTGCCAGCAGAGATCGGGACAGGGGATTCACCGGGGAGCTGTTTTTT. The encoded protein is CASRDRDRGFTGELFF.

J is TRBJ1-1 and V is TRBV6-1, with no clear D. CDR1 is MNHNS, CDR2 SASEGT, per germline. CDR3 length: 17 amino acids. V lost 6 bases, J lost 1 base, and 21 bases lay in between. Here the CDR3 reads CASRPDLGLEGNTEAFF. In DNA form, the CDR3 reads TGTGCCAGCAGGCCGGACCTAGGGCTTGAAGGGAACACTGAAGCTTTCTTT.

The CDR3 spells CASSSPPDQPQHF. The CDR3 DNA reads as TGTGCCAGTAGTTCCCCCCCCGATCAGCCCCAGCATTTT. The chain is built from TRBV19 and TRBJ1-5; no reliable D call. Trimming left V 5 bases short and J 5 bases short, with 10 bases between. Germline CDR1 and CDR2: LNHDA and SQIVND (reference sequence). The CDR3 spans 13 residues.

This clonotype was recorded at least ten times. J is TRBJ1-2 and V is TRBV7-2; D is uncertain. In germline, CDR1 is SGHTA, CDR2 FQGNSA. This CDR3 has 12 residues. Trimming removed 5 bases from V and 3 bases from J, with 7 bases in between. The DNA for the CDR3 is TGTGCCAGCAGCGTAGGGTACTATGGCTACACCTTC. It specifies CASSVGYYGYTF.

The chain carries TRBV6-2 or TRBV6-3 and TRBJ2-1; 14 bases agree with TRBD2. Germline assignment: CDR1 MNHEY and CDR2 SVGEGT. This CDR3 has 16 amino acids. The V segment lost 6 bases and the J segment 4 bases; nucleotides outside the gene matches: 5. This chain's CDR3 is CASSGTSGGTYNEQFF. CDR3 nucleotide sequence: TGTGCCAGCAGCGGGACTAGCGGGGGAACTTACAATGAGCAGTTCTTC.

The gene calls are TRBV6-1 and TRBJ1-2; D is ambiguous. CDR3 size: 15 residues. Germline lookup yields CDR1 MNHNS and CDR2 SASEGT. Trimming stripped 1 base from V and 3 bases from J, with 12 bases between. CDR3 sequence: CASSEGPGLYYGYTF. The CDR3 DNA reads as TGTGCCAGCAGTGAAGGCCCGGGTTTATACTATGGCTACACCTTC.

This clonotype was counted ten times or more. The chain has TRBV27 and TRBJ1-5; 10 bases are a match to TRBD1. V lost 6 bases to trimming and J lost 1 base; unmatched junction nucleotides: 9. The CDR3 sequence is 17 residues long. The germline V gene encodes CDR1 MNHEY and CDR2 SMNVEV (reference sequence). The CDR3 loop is CASRPRDRGLSNQPQHF. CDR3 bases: TGTGCCAGCAGGCCGAGGGACAGGGGACTGAGCAATCAGCCCCAGCATTTT.

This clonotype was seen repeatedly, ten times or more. The CDR3 reads CASSEFGGGVGFF. CDR3 coding DNA: TGTGCCAGCAGTGAATTTGGCGGCGGAGTTGGTTTCTTT. This sequence joins TRBV25-1 and TRBJ1-1; no definite D call. Trimming cost V 1 base and J 13 bases, with 16 bases left between them. The CDR3 covers 13 residues. Germline CDR1 MGHDK, CDR2 SYGVNS.

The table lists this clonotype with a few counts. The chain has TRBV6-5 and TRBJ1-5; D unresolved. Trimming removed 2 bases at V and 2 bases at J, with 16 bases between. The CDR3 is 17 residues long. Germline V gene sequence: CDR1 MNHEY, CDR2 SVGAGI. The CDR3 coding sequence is TGTGCCAGCAGTTACCTCCTGTCCGGGCCGGGCAATCAGCCCCAGCATTTT. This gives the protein CASSYLLSGPGNQPQHF.

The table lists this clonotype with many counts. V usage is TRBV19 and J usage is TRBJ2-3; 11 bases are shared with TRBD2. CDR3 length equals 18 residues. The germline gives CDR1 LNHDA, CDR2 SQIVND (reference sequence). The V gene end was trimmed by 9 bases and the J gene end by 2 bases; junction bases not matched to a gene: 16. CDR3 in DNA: TGTGCCAGCGCACTAGCGGGAGACCATCCCTACTCCACAGATACGCAGTATTTT. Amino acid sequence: CASALAGDHPYSTDTQYF.

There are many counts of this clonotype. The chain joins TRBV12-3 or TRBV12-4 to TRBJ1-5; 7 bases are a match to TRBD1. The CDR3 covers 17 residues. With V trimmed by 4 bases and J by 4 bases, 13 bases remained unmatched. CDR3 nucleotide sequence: TGTGCCAGCAGTTCCGACCTTTTGGGACAGCCGAATCAGCCCCAGCATTTT. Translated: CASSSDLLGQPNQPQHF.

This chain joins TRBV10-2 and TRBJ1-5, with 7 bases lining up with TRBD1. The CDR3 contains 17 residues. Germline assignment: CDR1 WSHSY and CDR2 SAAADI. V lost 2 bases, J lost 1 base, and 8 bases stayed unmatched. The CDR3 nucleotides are TGCGCCAGCAGTGAGCTGGGAGGGGGCGGAAGCAATCAGCCCCAGCATTTT. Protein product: CASSELGGGGSNQPQHF.

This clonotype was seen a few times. CDR3 sequence: CASSMDRNTGELFF. CDR3 DNA sequence: TGCGCCAGCAGCATGGACAGAAACACCGGGGAGCTGTTTTTT. The V call is TRBV5-1, the J call TRBJ2-2; D possibly corresponds to TRBD1 (6 bases). V lost 4 bases, J lost 2 bases, and 9 bases lay in between. Germline loops: CDR1 SGHRS, CDR2 YFSETQ. The CDR3 consists of 14 residues.

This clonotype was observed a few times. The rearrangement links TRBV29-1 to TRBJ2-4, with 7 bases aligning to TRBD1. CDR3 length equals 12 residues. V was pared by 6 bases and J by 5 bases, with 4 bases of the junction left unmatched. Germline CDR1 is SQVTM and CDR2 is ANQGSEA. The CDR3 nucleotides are TGCAGCGTCTCCGGGACAGAAAACATTCAGTACTTC. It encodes CSVSGTENIQYF. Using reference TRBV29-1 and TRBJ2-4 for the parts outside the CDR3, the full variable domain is SAVISQKPSRDICQRGTSLTIQCQVDSQVTMMFWYRQQPGQSLTLIATANQGSEATYESGFVIDKFPISRPNLTFSTLTVSNMSPEDSSIYLCSVSGTENIQYFGAGTRLSVL.

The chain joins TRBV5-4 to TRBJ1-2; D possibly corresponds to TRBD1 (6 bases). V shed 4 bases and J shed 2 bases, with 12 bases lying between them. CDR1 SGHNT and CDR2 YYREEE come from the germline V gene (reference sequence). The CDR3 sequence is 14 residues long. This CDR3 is CASSTVGQNYGYTF. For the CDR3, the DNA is TGTGCCAGCAGCACCGTAGGACAGAACTATGGCTACACCTTC.

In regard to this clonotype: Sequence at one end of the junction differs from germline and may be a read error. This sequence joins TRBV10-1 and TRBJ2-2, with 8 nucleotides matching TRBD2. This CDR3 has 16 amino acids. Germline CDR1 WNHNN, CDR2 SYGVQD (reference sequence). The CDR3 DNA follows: TGCGCCAGCAGTCAGGGGAGGACTAGCAGCACCGGGGGGCTGTTTTTT. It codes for CASSQGRTSSTGGLFF.

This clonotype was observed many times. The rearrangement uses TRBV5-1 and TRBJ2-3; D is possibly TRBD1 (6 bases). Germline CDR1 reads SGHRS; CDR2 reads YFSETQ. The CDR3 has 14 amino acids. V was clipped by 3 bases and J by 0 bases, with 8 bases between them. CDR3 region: CASSSGQSTDTQYF. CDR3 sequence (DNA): TGCGCCAGCAGCTCAGGACAGAGCACAGATACGCAGTATTTT.

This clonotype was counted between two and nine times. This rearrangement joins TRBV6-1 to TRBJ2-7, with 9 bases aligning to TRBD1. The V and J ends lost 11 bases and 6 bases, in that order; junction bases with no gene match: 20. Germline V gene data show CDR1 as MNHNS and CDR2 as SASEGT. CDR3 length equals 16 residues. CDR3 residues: CAGSWRDREHLGEQYF. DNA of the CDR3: TGTGCCGGCTCTTGGCGGGACAGGGAACACCTAGGCGAGCAGTACTTC.

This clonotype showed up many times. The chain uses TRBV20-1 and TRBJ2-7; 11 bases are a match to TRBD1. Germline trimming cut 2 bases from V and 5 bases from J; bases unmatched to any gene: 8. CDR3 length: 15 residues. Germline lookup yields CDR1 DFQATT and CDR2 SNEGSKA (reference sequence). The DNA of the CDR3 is TGCAGTGCTAGAATAGTCGGACAGGGGGCGGACGAGCAGTACTTC. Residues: CSARIVGQGADEQYF.

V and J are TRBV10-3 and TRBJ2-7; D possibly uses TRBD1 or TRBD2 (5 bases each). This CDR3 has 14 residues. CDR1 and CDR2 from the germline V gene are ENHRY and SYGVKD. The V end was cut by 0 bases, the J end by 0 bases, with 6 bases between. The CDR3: CAISESGDSYEQYF. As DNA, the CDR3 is TGTGCCATCAGTGAGTCGGGGGACTCCTACGAGCAGTACTTC.

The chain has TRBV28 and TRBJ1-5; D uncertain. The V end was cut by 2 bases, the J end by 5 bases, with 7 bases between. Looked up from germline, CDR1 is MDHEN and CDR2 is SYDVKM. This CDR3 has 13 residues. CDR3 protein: CASSLREDQPQHF. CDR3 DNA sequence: TGTGCCAGCAGTTTACGAGAGGATCAGCCCCAGCATTTT. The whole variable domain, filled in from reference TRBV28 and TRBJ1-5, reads DVKVTQSSRYLVKRTGEKVFLECVQDMDHENMFWYRQDPGLGLRLIYFSYDVKMKEKGDIPEGYSVSREKKERFSLILESASTNQTSMYLCASSLREDQPQHFGDGTRLSIL.

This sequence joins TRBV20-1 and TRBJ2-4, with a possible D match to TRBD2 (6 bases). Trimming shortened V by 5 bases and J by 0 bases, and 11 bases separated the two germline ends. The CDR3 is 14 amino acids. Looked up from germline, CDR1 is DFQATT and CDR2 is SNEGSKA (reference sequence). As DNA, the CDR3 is TGCAGTGCTGACCCGGGACTAGCCAAAAACATTCAGTACTTC. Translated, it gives CSADPGLAKNIQYF.

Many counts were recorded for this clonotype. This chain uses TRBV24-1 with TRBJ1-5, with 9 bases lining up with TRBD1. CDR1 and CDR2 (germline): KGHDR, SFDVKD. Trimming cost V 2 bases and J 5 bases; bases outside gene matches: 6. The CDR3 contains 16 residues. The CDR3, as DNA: TGTGCCACCAGTGATTCGGACAGGGGTCGGGATCAGCCCCAGCATTTT. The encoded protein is CATSDSDRGRDQPQHF.

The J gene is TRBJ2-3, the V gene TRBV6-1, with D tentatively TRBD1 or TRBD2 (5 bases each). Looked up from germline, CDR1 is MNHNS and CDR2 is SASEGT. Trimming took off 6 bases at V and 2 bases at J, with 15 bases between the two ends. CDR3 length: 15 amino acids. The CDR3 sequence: CASRTGQVNTDTQYF. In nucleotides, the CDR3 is TGTGCCAGCAGGACGGGGCAGGTGAACACAGATACGCAGTATTTT.

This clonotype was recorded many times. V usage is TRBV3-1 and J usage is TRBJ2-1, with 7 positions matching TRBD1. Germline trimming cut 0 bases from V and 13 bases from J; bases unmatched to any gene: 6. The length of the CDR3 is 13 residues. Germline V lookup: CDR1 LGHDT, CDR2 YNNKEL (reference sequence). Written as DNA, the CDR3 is TGTGCCAGCAGCCAAGATCTAGGGACAGAACAGTTCTTC. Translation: CASSQDLGTEQFF.